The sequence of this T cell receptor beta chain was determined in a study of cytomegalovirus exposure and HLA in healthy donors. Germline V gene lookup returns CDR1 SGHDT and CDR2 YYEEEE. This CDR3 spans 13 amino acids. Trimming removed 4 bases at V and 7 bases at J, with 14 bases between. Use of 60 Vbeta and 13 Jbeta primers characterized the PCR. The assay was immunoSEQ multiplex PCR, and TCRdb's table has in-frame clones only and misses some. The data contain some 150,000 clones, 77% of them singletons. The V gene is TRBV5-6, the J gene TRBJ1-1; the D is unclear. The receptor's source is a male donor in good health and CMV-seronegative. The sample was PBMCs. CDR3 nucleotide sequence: TGTGCCAGCAGCCCCGCACTGGGCAATGAAGCTTTCTTT. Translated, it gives CASSPALGNEAFF.